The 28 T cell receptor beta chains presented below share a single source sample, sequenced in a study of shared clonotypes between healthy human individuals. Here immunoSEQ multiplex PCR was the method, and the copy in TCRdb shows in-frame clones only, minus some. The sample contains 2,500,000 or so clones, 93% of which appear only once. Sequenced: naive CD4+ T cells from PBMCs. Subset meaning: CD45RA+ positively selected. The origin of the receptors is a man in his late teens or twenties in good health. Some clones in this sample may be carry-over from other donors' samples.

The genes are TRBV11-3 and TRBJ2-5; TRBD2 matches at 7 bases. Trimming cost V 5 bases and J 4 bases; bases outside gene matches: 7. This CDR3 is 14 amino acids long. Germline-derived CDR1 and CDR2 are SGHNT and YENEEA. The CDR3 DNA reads TGTGCCAGCAGCCCGCGGGGAGGGGTAGAGACCCAGTACTTC. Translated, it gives CASSPRGGVETQYF.

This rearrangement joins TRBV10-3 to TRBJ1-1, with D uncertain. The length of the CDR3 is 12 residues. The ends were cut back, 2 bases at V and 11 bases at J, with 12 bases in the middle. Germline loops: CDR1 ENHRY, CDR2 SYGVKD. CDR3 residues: CAISEIRSGAFF. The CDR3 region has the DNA TGTGCCATCAGTGAGATAAGGTCCGGGGCTTTCTTT.

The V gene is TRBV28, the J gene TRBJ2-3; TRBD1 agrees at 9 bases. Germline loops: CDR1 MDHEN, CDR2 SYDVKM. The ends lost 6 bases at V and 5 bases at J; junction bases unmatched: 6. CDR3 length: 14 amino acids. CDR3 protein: CASREQGAGDTQYF. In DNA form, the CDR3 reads TGTGCCAGCAGGGAACAGGGGGCTGGAGATACGCAGTATTTT.

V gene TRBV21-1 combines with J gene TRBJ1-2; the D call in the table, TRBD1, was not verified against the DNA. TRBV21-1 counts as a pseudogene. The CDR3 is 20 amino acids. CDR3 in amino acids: CASSKCTTDRGASANYGYTF. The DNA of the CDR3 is TGTGCCAGCAGCAAATGTACTACCGACAGGGGGGCCTCAGCTAACTATGGCTACACCTTC.

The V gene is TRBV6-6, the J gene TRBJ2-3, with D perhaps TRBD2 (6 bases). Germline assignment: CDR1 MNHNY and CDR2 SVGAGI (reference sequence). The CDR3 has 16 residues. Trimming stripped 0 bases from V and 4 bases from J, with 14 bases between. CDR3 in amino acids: CASSYSGGPGPDTQYF. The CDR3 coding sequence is TGTGCCAGCAGTTACTCCGGGGGACCTGGACCAGATACGCAGTATTTT.

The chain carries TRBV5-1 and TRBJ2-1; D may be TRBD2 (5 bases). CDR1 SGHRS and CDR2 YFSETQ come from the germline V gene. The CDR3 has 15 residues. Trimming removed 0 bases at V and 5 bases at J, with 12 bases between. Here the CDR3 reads CASSLVGPGDNEQFF. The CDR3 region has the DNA TGCGCCAGCAGCTTGGTCGGCCCCGGGGACAATGAGCAGTTCTTC. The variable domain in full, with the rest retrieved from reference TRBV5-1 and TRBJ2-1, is KAGVTQTPRYLIKTRGQQVTLSCSPISGHRSVSWYQQTPGQGLQFLFEYFSETQRNKGNFPGRFSGRQFSNSRSEMNVSTLELGDSALYLCASSLVGPGDNEQFFGPGTRLTVL.

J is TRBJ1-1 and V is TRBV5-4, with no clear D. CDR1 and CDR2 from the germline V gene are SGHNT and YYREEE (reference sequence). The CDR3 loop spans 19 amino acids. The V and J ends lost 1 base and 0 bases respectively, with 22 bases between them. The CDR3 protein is CASSLIGLSDRALNTEAFF. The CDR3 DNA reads TGTGCCAGCAGCTTGATTGGGCTTTCCGATAGGGCCTTGAACACTGAAGCTTTCTTT. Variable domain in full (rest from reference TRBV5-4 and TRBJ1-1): ETGVTQSPTHLIKTRGQQVTLRCSSQSGHNTVSWYQQALGQGPQFIFQYYREEENGRGNFPPRFSGLQFPNYSSELNVNALELDDSALYLCASSLIGLSDRALNTEAFFGQGTRLTVV.

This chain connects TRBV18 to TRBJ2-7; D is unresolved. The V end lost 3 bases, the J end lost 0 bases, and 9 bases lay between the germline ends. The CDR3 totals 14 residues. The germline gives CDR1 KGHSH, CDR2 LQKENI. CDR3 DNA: TGTGCCAGCTCACCCCCAGACAACTCCTACGAGCAGTACTTC. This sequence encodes CASSPPDNSYEQYF.

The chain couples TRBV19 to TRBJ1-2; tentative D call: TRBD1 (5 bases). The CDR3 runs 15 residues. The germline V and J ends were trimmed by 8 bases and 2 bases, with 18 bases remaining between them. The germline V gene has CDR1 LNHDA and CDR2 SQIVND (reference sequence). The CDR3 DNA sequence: TGTGCCAGTGTCAGGACATCCTCGTGGAACTATGGCTACACCTTC. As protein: CASVRTSSWNYGYTF.

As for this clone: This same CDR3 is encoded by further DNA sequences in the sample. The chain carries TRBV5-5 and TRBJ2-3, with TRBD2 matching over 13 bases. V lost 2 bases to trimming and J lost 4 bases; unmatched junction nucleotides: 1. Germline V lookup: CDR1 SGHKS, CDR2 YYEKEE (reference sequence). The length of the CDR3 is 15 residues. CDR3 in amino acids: CASSLGLAGADTQYF. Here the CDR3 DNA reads TGTGCCAGCAGCTTAGGACTAGCGGGAGCAGATACGCAGTATTTT.

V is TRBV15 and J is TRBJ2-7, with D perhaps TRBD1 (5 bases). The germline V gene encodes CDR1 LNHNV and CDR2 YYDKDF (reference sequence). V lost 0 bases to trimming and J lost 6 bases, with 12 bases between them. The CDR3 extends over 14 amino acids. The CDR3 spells CATSREVAGREQYF. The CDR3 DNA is TGTGCCACCAGCAGAGAAGTGGCAGGGCGCGAGCAGTACTTC.

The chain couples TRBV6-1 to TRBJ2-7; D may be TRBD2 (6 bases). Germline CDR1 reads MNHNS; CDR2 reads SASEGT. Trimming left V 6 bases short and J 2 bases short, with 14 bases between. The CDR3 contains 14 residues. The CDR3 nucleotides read TGTGCCAGCAGGGAGGGCCTGTACCCCTACGAGCAGTACTTC. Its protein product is CASREGLYPYEQYF.

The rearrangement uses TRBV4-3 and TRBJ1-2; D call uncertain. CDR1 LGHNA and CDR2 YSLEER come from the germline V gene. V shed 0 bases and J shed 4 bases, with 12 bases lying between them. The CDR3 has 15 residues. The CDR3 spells CASSQDYQTLYGYTF. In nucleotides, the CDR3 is TGCGCCAGCAGCCAAGATTATCAGACACTCTATGGCTACACCTTC.

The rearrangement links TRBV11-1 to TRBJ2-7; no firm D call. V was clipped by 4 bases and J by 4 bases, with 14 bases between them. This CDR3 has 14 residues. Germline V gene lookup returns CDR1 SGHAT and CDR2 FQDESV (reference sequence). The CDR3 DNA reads TGTGCCAGCAGCTCGGAGCCTGCCTATTACGAGCAGTACTTC. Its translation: CASSSEPAYYEQYF.

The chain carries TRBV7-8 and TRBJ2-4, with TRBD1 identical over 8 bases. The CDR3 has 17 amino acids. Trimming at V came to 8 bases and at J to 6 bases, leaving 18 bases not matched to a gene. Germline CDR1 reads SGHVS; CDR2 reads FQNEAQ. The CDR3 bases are TGTGCCAGCTTCGCGGGACAGGCCCGTCGAGGAGGAAACATTCAGTACTTC. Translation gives CASFAGQARRGGNIQYF.

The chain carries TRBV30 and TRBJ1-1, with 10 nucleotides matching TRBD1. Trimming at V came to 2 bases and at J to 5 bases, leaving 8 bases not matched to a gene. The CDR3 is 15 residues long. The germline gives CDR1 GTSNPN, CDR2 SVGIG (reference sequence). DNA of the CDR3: TGTGCCTGGAGTTTTAGACAGGGGGCAAGTACTGAAGCTTTCTTT. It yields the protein CAWSFRQGASTEAFF.

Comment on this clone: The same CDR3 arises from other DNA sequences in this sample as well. The CDR3, as DNA: TGTGCCAGCAGTTTGACAGGGAACAATGAGCAGTTCTTC. The encoded protein is CASSLTGNNEQFF. V gene TRBV28 combines with J gene TRBJ2-1; 7 bases agree with TRBD1. The germline V gene encodes CDR1 MDHEN and CDR2 SYDVKM. V shed 3 bases, J shed 5 bases, and the junction held 1 base outside the gene matches. The CDR3 consists of 13 residues.

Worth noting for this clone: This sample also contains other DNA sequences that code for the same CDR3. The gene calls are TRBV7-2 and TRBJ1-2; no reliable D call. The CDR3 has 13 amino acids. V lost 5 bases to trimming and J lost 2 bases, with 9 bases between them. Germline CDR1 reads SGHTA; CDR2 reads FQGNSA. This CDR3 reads CASSLGVNYGYTF. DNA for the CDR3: TGTGCCAGCAGCCTCGGAGTAAACTATGGCTACACCTTC.

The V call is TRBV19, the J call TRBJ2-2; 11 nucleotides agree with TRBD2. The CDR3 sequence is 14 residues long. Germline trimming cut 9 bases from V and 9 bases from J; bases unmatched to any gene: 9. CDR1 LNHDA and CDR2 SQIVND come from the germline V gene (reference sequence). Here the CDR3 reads CASTVAGGPRELFF. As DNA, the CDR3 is TGTGCCAGCACGGTAGCGGGAGGGCCAAGGGAGCTGTTTTTT.

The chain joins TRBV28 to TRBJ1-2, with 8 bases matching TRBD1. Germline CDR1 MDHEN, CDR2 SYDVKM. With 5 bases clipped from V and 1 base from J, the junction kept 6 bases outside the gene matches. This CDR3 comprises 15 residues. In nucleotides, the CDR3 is TGTGCCAGCAGTGGGGGGGGACAGGATAACTATGGCTACACCTTC. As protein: CASSGGGQDNYGYTF.

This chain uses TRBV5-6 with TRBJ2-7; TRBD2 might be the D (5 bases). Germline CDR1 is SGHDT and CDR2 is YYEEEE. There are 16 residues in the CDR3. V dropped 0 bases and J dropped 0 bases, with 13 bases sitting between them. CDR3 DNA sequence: TGTGCCAGCAGCTTGGCCCCCCCGGAGGCCTCCTACGAGCAGTACTTC. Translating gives CASSLAPPEASYEQYF.

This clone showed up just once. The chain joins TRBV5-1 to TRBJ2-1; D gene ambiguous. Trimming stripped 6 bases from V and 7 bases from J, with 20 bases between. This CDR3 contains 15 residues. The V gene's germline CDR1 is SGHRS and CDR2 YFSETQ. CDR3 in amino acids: CASIPGGPSRNEQFF. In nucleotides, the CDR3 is TGCGCCAGCATCCCGGGCGGTCCTTCGAGGAATGAGCAGTTCTTC.

CDR3 nucleotides: TGTGCCAGCAGAGGGGGGAGCGACGAGCAGTACTTC. This gives the protein CASRGGSDEQYF. The chain combines TRBV2 with TRBJ2-7; D may correspond to TRBD1 or TRBD2 (6 bases each). Germline loops: CDR1 SNHLY, CDR2 FYNNEI. Trimming removed 6 bases at V and 5 bases at J, with 11 bases between. This CDR3 comprises 12 residues.

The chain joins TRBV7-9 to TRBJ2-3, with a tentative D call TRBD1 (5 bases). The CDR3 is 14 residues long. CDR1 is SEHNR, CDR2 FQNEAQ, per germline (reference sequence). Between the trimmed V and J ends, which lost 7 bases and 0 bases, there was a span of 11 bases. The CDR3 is CASTTGTSTDTQYF. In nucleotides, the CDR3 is TGTGCCAGCACCACAGGTACTAGCACAGATACGCAGTATTTT.

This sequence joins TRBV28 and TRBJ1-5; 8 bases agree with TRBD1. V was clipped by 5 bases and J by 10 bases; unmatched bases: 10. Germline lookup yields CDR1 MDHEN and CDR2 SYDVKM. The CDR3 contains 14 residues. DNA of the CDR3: TGTGCCAGCAGTACGGACAGGGATAAACGCCCCCAGCATTTT. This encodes CASSTDRDKRPQHF.

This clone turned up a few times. The CDR3 bases are TGTGCCAGCAGTTCAGTGACGGGAGTTTTCTTT. As protein: CASSSVTGVFF. The chain is built from TRBV28 and TRBJ1-1; unclear D gene. V was shortened by 4 bases and J by 13 bases, with 13 bases between the two germline ends. Germline CDR1 and CDR2: MDHEN and SYDVKM. This CDR3 comprises 11 residues.

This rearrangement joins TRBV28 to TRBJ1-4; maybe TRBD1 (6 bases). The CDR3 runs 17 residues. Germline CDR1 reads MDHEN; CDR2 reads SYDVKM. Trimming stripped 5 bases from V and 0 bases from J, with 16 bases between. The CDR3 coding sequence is TGTGCCAGCAGTCCCAACTTGAAGGGGGCAACTAATGAAAAACTGTTTTTT. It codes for CASSPNLKGATNEKLFF.

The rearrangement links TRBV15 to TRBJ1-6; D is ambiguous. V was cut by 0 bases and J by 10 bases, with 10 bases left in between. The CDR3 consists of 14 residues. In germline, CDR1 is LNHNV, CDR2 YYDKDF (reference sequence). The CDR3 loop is CATSRENSRSPLHF. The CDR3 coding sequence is TGTGCCACCAGCAGAGAGAATTCGAGATCACCCCTCCACTTT.